Listed below are T cell receptor beta chains from one sample, sequenced in a study of cytomegalovirus exposure and HLA in healthy donors. The protocol was immunoSEQ multiplex PCR, while the TCRdb copy is restricted to in-frame clones and leaves out a portion. The data hold about 90,000 clones, with less than 85% observed a single time. Sequencing was done on a sample of PBMCs. The receptors come from a woman in her sixties or seventies in good health and CMV-seropositive. CDR3s include the opening cysteine and the closing phenylalanine or tryptophan. The order of the fields is D gene, J gene, V gene, clone size, CDR3 DNA, CDR3 protein. D genes are given only for firm matches. Clone size appears in some rows only: once, few, many, or a class for an expanded clone.

. TRBJ2-1 TRBV6-4 . TGTGCCAGCAGTCAACAGGCCTCCTCCTACAATGAGCAGTTCTTC CASSQQASSYNEQFF
. TRBJ2-1 TRBV28 . TGTGCCAGCAGTTCACCACCAGGGATATATTCTTCCTACAATGAGCAGTTCTTC CASSSPPGIYSSYNEQFF
. TRBJ1-1 TRBV11-3 . TGTGCCAGCAGCCCGGGGTTGGGGACTGAAGCTTTCTTT CASSPGLGTEAFF
TRBD1 TRBJ1-2 TRBV10-3 few TGTGCCATCAGCGCGGACAGGGCGACCTATGGCTACACCTTC CAISADRATYGYTF
. TRBJ1-5 TRBV5-6 . TGTGCCAGCAGCTTGGGGAGGTTCAATCAGCCCCAGCATTTT CASSLGRFNQPQHF
. TRBJ1-1 TRBV7-3 few TGTGCCAGCAGCCAAATGGCCACCGCTGAAGCTTTCTTT CASSQMATAEAFF
. TRBJ2-7 TRBV11-2 . TGTGCCAGCAGCTTAGTAGATAGAGGTCTGTACGAGCAGTACTTC CASSLVDRGLYEQYF
TRBD1 TRBJ2-7 TRBV6-6 . TGTGCCAGCAGTTACAGGGGGCGCACGGGCGAGCAGTACTTC CASSYRGRTGEQYF
TRBD2 TRBJ2-5 TRBV19 . TGTGCCAGTAGTTCGGGCGGGAGAGAGACCCAGTACTTC CASSSGGRETQYF
. TRBJ1-2 TRBV6-6 once TGTGCCAGCGAGGGGGAGGGGGGCTACTATGGCTACACCTTC CASEGEGGYYGYTF
TRBD1 TRBJ1-5 TRBV7-8 once TGTGCCAGCAGCTCAGGGACAGCTAGCAATCAGCCCCAGCATTTT CASSSGTASNQPQHF
TRBD1 TRBJ2-6 TRBV9 . TGTGCCAGCAGCGCGCAGCGACAGGGACGATCTGGGGCCAACGTCCTGACTTTC CASSAQRQGRSGANVLTF
. TRBJ1-4 TRBV14 . TGTGCCAGCAGACCATCAGGGTCAAGAGAAAAACTGTTTTTT CASRPSGSREKLFF
TRBD1 TRBJ2-7 TRBV7-9 . TGTGCCAGCAGCTCTCGATGGACATCAGGGGGCGAGTACGAGCAGTACTTC CASSSRWTSGGEYEQYF
. TRBJ1-5 TRBV28 once TGTGCCAGCAGCCTCACCCAGGACTATCAGCCCCAGCATTTT CASSLTQDYQPQHF
. TRBJ1-5 TRBV19 . TGTGCCACTACGACAGTTGATAGCAATCAGCCCCAGCATTTT CATTTVDSNQPQHF
TRBD2 TRBJ2-3 TRBV29-1 . TGCAGCGTTTCTAGCGGGAGCATGGATACGCAGTATTTT CSVSSGSMDTQYF
. TRBJ1-1 TRBV5-1 few TGCGCCAGCAGCTTGGACAGTAAAGCTTTCTTT CASSLDSKAFF
. TRBJ2-3 TRBV5-1 few TGCGCCAGCAGCTTAGACGGGAGCACAGATACGCAGTATTTT CASSLDGSTDTQYF
. TRBJ1-2 TRBV28 . TGTGCCAGCAGGGCGCCAGGGAGGAACTATGGCTACACCTTC CASRAPGRNYGYTF
. TRBJ2-4 TRBV15 once TGTGCCACCAGCAGGGTAATAGTCGAGGCCAAAAACATTCAGTACTTC CATSRVIVEAKNIQYF
TRBD1 TRBJ1-1 TRBV9 . TGTGCCAGCAGCCCCAGGGGGCAGGGGGGCACTGAAGCTTTCTTT CASSPRGQGGTEAFF
TRBD1 TRBJ1-3 TRBV9 once TGTGCCAGCAGCCCCAGGTGGGACAGGGGCCTCTCTGGAAACACCATATATTTT CASSPRWDRGLSGNTIYF
. TRBJ1-1 TRBV11-2 . TGTGCCAGCAGCTTATCGGGCGGGATGAACACTGAAGCTTTCTTT CASSLSGGMNTEAFF